This is a list of T cell receptor beta chains from one sample in a study of blood T cell repertoires in COVID-19. The protocol was immunoSEQ multiplex PCR, while the TCRdb copy is restricted to in-frame clones and leaves out a portion. The data show 75,000 to 100,000 clones, with 81% seen just once and roughly 10% held by the top ten. Source material: peripheral blood. These receptors were obtained from a woman aged 80 or older with acute or convalescent COVID-19. Each CDR3 is given with its conserved first and last residue. The D gene is left open where the match is weak. For some rows the clone size is stated as once, few or many, or as a class when expanded; others skip it.

TRBJ1-2 - TRBV6-5 - CASSYGGGNYGYTF TGTGCCAGCAGTTACGGTGGAGGGAACTATGGCTACACCTTC
TRBJ2-3 - TRBV15 once CATSTSSLVSPSTDTQYF TGTGCCACCAGCACATCCTCTTTAGTCTCCCCTAGCACAGATACGCAGTATTTT
TRBJ2-2 - TRBV30 - CAWSVLGAGAGELFF TGTGCCTGGAGTGTACTGGGGGCAGGGGCCGGGGAGCTGTTTTTT
TRBJ2-2 - TRBV10-2 - CASSEGLTGELFF TGCGCCAGCAGTGAGGGACTCACCGGGGAGCTGTTTTTT
TRBJ2-3 - TRBV5-1 - CASSLSSDTQYF TGCGCCAGCAGCTTGTCTTCAGATACGCAGTATTTT
TRBJ1-1 - TRBV7-8 - CASSLVGDLTEAFF TGTGCCAGCAGCTTAGTTGGGGACTTGACTGAAGCTTTCTTT
TRBJ1-1 TRBD1 TRBV7-3 - CASSSGQLNTEAFF TGTGCCAGCAGCTCGGGACAGCTAAACACTGAAGCTTTCTTT
TRBJ1-2 TRBD1 TRBV18 - CASSPGQGGDYGYTF TGTGCCAGCTCACCTGGGCAGGGGGGAGACTATGGCTACACCTTC
TRBJ1-1 TRBD1 TRBV27 - CASSWLQGGSTEAFF TGTGCCAGCAGTTGGCTACAGGGGGGAAGCACTGAAGCTTTCTTT
TRBJ1-5 - TRBV30 - CAWSPQDYQPQHF TGTGCCTGGAGTCCCCAGGATTATCAGCCCCAGCATTTT
TRBJ2-5 - TRBV9 - CASSVEDTLRGTQYF TGTGCCAGCAGCGTAGAGGACACTTTAAGGGGGACCCAGTACTTC
TRBJ2-7 - TRBV9 - CASSARDSNSYEQYF TGTGCCAGCAGCGCCCGGGACTCGAACTCCTACGAGCAGTACTTC
TRBJ1-3 - TRBV5-1 - CASRAQGSGNTIYF TGCGCCAGCAGGGCGCAGGGGTCTGGAAACACCATATATTTT
TRBJ1-2 - TRBV4-1 - CASSLGGATPNYGYTF TGCGCCAGCAGCCTAGGAGGCGCCACGCCTAACTATGGCTACACCTTC
TRBJ2-3 TRBD2 TRBV7-7 - CASSKLAGGTDTQYF TGTGCCAGCAGCAAACTAGCGGGAGGCACAGATACGCAGTATTTT
TRBJ1-6 - TRBV11-1 - CASSLEGTGNSPLHF TGTGCCAGCAGCTTAGAGGGGACTGGTAATTCACCCCTCCACTTT
TRBJ1-3 - TRBV9 - CASSVEPSRLGSGNTIYF TGTGCCAGCAGCGTAGAACCCAGCAGGCTCGGCTCTGGAAACACCATATATTTT
TRBJ1-5 TRBD1 TRBV24-1 - CATSDGQGSGPQHF TGTGCCACCAGTGATGGACAGGGAAGCGGGCCCCAGCATTTT
TRBJ2-3 - TRBV2 - CASKRGTDTQYF TGTGCCAGCAAACGAGGCACAGATACGCAGTATTTT
TRBJ1-4 TRBD1 TRBV7-2 - CASSKQGGFEKLFF TGTGCCAGCAGCAAACAGGGGGGGTTTGAAAAACTGTTTTTT
TRBJ1-1 TRBD1 TRBV7-2 - CASSLTGTGNVMGFF TGTGCCAGCAGTTTAACCGGGACAGGTAACGTGATGGGTTTCTTT
TRBJ1-2 - TRBV18 - CASSPVLTKEGYTF TGTGCCAGCTCACCCGTTCTGACAAAAGAAGGCTACACCTTC
TRBJ1-1 - TRBV10-3 - CAISERGDTEAFF TGTGCCATCAGTGAGCGGGGGGACACTGAAGCTTTCTTT
TRBJ1-2 - TRBV7-2 - CASSFPGIYGYTF TGTGCCAGCAGCTTTCCAGGGATCTATGGCTACACCTTC
TRBJ1-1 - TRBV5-4 - CASTRGEVNTEAFF TGTGCCAGCACCAGAGGGGAGGTGAACACTGAAGCTTTCTTT
TRBJ2-2 TRBD1 TRBV19 - CASSMEQGKVVTGELFF TGTGCCAGTAGTATGGAACAGGGGAAGGTAGTCACCGGGGAGCTGTTTTTT
TRBJ1-3 - TRBV6-5 - CASRRGGAPGNTIYF TGTGCCAGCAGAAGAGGGGGGGCGCCCGGAAACACCATATATTTT
TRBJ1-6 - TRBV28 once CASGEQGSSYNSPLHF TGTGCCAGCGGAGAACAGGGCAGCTCCTATAATTCACCCCTCCACTTT
TRBJ1-2 - TRBV15 - CATSRDTGGLNGYTF TGTGCCACCAGCAGAGACACCGGGGGGTTAAATGGCTACACCTTC
TRBJ1-4 - TRBV19 - CASSIKQGNEKLFF TGTGCCAGTAGTATAAAACAGGGAAATGAAAAACTGTTTTTT
TRBJ1-4 TRBD1 TRBV9 - CASSVSVGTGTNEKLFF TGTGCCAGCAGCGTCTCCGTCGGGACAGGAACTAATGAAAAACTGTTTTTT
TRBJ1-1 TRBD1 TRBV5-1 - CASSFGRQGRGNTEAFF TGCGCCAGCAGCTTCGGGCGACAGGGGAGGGGGAACACTGAAGCTTTCTTT
TRBJ2-5 - TRBV2 - CAGSTEGRTQYF TGTGCCGGAAGCACGGAGGGACGGACCCAGTACTTC
TRBJ2-2 TRBD1 TRBV18 many CASSRPGTGNTGELFF TGTGCCAGCTCCCGTCCCGGGACAGGGAACACCGGGGAGCTGTTTTTT
TRBJ1-1 - TRBV3-1/TRBV3-2 few CASRSVRNTEAFF TGTGCCAGCAGGTCGGTCCGGAACACTGAAGCTTTCTTT
TRBJ1-1 - TRBV28 - CASSPPGRGMAEAFF TGTGCCAGCAGTCCTCCGGGGAGGGGTATGGCTGAAGCTTTCTTT
TRBJ1-6 TRBD1 TRBV28 - CASSFQGGAEYNSPLHF TGTGCCAGCAGTTTTCAAGGGGGCGCGGAATATAATTCACCCCTCCACTTT
TRBJ2-5 TRBD2 TRBV10-3 - CATGEGLGETQYF TGTGCCACCGGGGAGGGCCTCGGGGAGACCCAGTACTTC
TRBJ2-1 TRBD2 TRBV20-1 - CSASSPGTSGPAHNEQFF TGCAGTGCTAGTAGTCCCGGGACTAGCGGCCCGGCACACAATGAGCAGTTCTTC
TRBJ1-5 TRBD1 TRBV6-2/TRBV6-3 once CASSDRGTQPQHF TGTGCCAGCAGTGACAGGGGGACTCAGCCCCAGCATTTT
TRBJ1-1 - TRBV3-1/TRBV3-2 - CASSQGDTAFF TGTGCCAGCAGCCAAGGAGATACAGCTTTCTTT
TRBJ1-6 TRBD1 TRBV6-6 - CASSSGTGWTPLHF TGTGCCAGCAGCTCCGGGACAGGGTGGACACCCCTCCACTTT
TRBJ1-2 TRBD1 TRBV2 - CASRSDRTYGYTF TGTGCCAGCAGATCGGACAGGACCTATGGCTACACCTTC
TRBJ1-4 - TRBV5-1 once CASSPGGIFNEKLFF TGCGCCAGCAGCCCTGGAGGGATTTTTAATGAAAAACTGTTTTTT
TRBJ1-5 - TRBV6-5 - CASMLGTGLQPQHF TGTGCCAGCATGTTAGGGACTGGCTTACAGCCCCAGCATTTT
TRBJ1-4 - TRBV28 - CASSLAQGQWEKLFF TGTGCCAGCAGTTTAGCTCAGGGGCAGTGGGAAAAACTGTTTTTT
TRBJ1-1 TRBD1 TRBV7-9 - CASSFGQGTTEAFF TGTGCCAGCAGCTTTGGACAGGGAACCACTGAAGCTTTCTTT
TRBJ1-6 - TRBV25-1 - CASRVDRNSPLHF TGTGCCAGCAGAGTGGACAGAAATTCACCCCTCCACTTT
TRBJ1-2 TRBD1 TRBV15 few CATSRVQGGGYTF TGTGCCACCAGCAGAGTACAGGGGGGAGGCTACACCTTC
TRBJ2-1 TRBD2 TRBV9 - CASSATSGGLSEQFF TGTGCCAGCAGCGCGACTAGCGGGGGGCTCTCTGAGCAGTTCTTC
TRBJ1-2 TRBD1 TRBV25-1 once CASSEWGTGRYGYTF TGTGCCAGCAGTGAATGGGGGACAGGAAGGTATGGCTACACCTTC
TRBJ2-3 - TRBV5-4 - CASSRPGGLIAPDTQYF TGTGCCAGCAGCCGCCCAGGAGGGCTGATCGCGCCAGATACGCAGTATTTT
TRBJ1-6 - TRBV9 - CASSVEGMRSPLHF TGTGCCAGCAGCGTAGAGGGGATGCGGTCACCCCTCCACTTT
TRBJ1-2 - TRBV19 - CASRQGYGYTF TGTGCCAGTAGACAGGGTTATGGCTACACCTTC
TRBJ2-1 - TRBV18 - CASSPPQGNYNEQFF TGTGCCAGCTCACCACCGCAGGGGAACTACAATGAGCAGTTCTTC